Listed here are 2 T cell receptor beta chains from one sample, sequenced in a study of Ad26.COV2.S vaccination and SARS-CoV-2 variants. Sequencing used immunoSEQ multiplex PCR; TCRdb keeps in-frame clones, though not all of them. The data show roughly 250,000 clones, with around 88% seen just once and approximately 3% held by the top ten. Treatment specified: some 19 received Ad26.COV2.S at low or high dose, single or two shots; about 5 received placebo; per-sample allocation not given. Material that was analyzed had been drawn on day 63 after the first vaccine or placebo injection. The material was peripheral blood, obtained in a trial of Ad26.COV2.S vaccine versus placebo. Receptors were obtained from a person between 18 and 60 years old who received the Ad26.COV2.S COVID-19 vaccine or a placebo.

The V gene is TRBV3-1 (or the pseudogene TRBV3-2), the J gene TRBJ1-5; D is unclear. The germline V and J ends were trimmed by 3 bases and 3 bases, with 12 bases remaining between them. There are 15 residues in the CDR3. CDR1 is LGHDT, CDR2 YNNKEL, per germline (reference sequence). The CDR3 region is CASSHGGGYNQPQHF. The CDR3 coding sequence is TGTGCCAGCAGCCATGGAGGAGGGTACAATCAGCCCCAGCATTTT.

Only one count was recorded for this clone. This sequence joins TRBV29-1 and TRBJ1-2; the D gene is possibly TRBD1 (6 bases). The CDR3 contains 13 residues. Trimming stripped 5 bases from V and 4 bases from J, with 14 bases between. The germline V gene has CDR1 SQVTM and CDR2 ANQGSEA. The CDR3 DNA follows: TGCAGCGTTATGAAGGGGACAACCTATGGCTACACCTTC. Translated: CSVMKGTTYGYTF.